Detailed here is one T cell receptor beta chain. The data derive from a study of T cell clones after liver transplantation. For the study at large: In this trial, immunosuppression withdrawal was attempted within 2 years of liver transplant. Pre-transplant mixed lymphocyte reactions yielded third-party-reactive TCRbeta sequences as comparators for graft-donor-reactive sequences. Post-transplant blood was tracked for graft-donor-reactive T cell clones identified in a pre-transplant mixed lymphocyte reaction.

This table comes from immunoSEQ multiplex PCR, and its TCRdb copy is limited to in-frame clones, with some not included. The sample consists of more than 95,000 clones, about nine tenths of them appearing once. Sample: CD4+ T cells from blood, taken 12 months after liver transplant. This TCR derives from a human patient who received a liver transplant. Some of the T cells might come from the graft donor.

The CDR3 coding sequence is TGTGCTAGTGGTTCGGGGACTAGCGGGACAAAATACCAAGAGACCCAGTACTTC. This codes for CASGSGTSGTKYQETQYF. The V and J genes are TRBV12-5 and TRBJ2-5; 13 bases line up with TRBD2. V dropped 4 bases and J dropped 0; count of bases not matched to a gene: 8. Per the germline V gene, CDR1 is LGHNT and CDR2 is FRNRAP. The CDR3 covers 18 residues.